These T cell receptor beta chains were read from a single sample in a study of blood T cell repertoires in COVID-19. Profiling relied on immunoSEQ multiplex PCR, and the TCRdb table lists in-frame clones only, not all of them. Here the sample spans about 120,000 clones, approximately 71% being singletons. The specimen sequenced was peripheral blood. The receptors stem from a woman aged 70 to 79 with acute or convalescent COVID-19. Each CDR3 is given with its conserved first and last residue. Each record gives: clone size, D gene, V gene, J gene, CDR3 protein, CDR3 DNA. The D gene is left open where the match is weak. Some rows mark clone size as missing; the rest say once, few, many or name a class of expanded clone.

.	.	TRBV12-3/TRBV12-4	TRBJ2-1	CASSLDSYNEQFF	TGTGCCAGCAGTCTCGACTCGTACAATGAGCAGTTCTTC
once	TRBD2	TRBV11-2	TRBJ2-1	CASRGTSGPSYNEQFF	TGTGCCAGCAGGGGGACTAGCGGGCCGTCCTACAATGAGCAGTTCTTC
.	TRBD1	TRBV7-9	TRBJ1-2	CASSVDRGRDGYTF	TGTGCCAGCAGCGTAGACAGGGGGCGCGATGGCTACACCTTC
.	.	TRBV6-5	TRBJ2-1	CASTRDWGSYNEQFF	TGTGCCAGCACCAGGGACTGGGGTTCCTACAATGAGCAGTTCTTC
.	TRBD1	TRBV7-9	TRBJ1-1	CASSLAGTAVEAFF	TGTGCCAGCAGCTTAGCGGGGACAGCTGTTGAAGCTTTCTTT
.	TRBD2	TRBV5-4	TRBJ2-3	CASSLGYSGGGTDTQYF	TGTGCCAGCAGCTTGGGGTATAGCGGGGGGGGCACAGATACGCAGTATTTT
.	TRBD1	TRBV5-6	TRBJ1-5	CASSRGRGDQPQHF	TGTGCCAGCAGCAGGGGGCGCGGGGATCAGCCCCAGCATTTT
.	.	TRBV11-3	TRBJ1-1	CASSLATGTEAFF	TGTGCCAGCAGCTTAGCGACAGGTACTGAAGCTTTCTTT
.	TRBD1	TRBV3-1/TRBV3-2	TRBJ1-2	CASSQSRGSSNYGYTF	TGTGCCAGCAGCCAATCCAGGGGGAGTTCTAACTATGGCTACACCTTC
.	TRBD2	TRBV7-2	TRBJ2-1	CASSFTSGRLLPNEQFF	TGTGCCAGCAGCTTTACTAGCGGGAGGTTACTTCCCAATGAGCAGTTCTTC
few	.	TRBV9	TRBJ1-2	CASSVDWTTAGGYTF	TGTGCCAGCAGCGTAGATTGGACGACGGCGGGAGGCTACACCTTC
.	.	TRBV7-3	TRBJ1-1	CASSASGGAEAFF	TGTGCCAGCAGCGCCTCGGGGGGTGCTGAAGCTTTCTTT
.	.	TRBV6-5	TRBJ1-2	CASSPGLSWGYTF	TGTGCCAGCAGTCCAGGGCTTTCCTGGGGCTACACCTTC
.	.	TRBV12-5	TRBJ2-1	CASGLARGAGVSSYNEQFF	TGTGCTAGTGGTTTGGCCCGGGGGGCGGGAGTTAGCTCCTACAATGAGCAGTTCTTC
few	TRBD2	TRBV19	TRBJ2-1	CASQLAGDFNEQFF	TGTGCCAGTCAACTAGCGGGGGATTTCAATGAGCAGTTCTTC
.	TRBD2	TRBV6-2/TRBV6-3	TRBJ2-5	CASSRSGTTYLRTQYF	TGTGCCAGCAGCCGCTCCGGGACTACCTACTTAAGGACCCAGTACTTC
many	TRBD1	TRBV5-5	TRBJ2-7	CASSQGYRGKPYEQYF	TGTGCCAGCAGCCAAGGATACAGGGGGAAGCCCTACGAGCAGTACTTC
.	TRBD1	TRBV5-4	TRBJ1-2	CASSSGTVYGYTF	TGTGCCAGCAGCTCCGGGACAGTCTATGGCTACACCTTC
.	.	TRBV5-1	TRBJ1-1	CASMEGADTEAFF	TGCGCCAGCATGGAGGGAGCAGACACTGAAGCTTTCTTT
.	TRBD1	TRBV19	TRBJ1-2	CASSMGQGLYGYTF	TGTGCCAGTAGTATGGGACAGGGCCTTTATGGCTACACCTTC
.	.	TRBV29-1	TRBJ1-1	CSVDPGGDTEAFF	TGCAGCGTTGACCCGGGGGGGGACACTGAAGCTTTCTTT
few	.	TRBV6-5	TRBJ1-5	CASSEGLERPQHF	TGTGCCAGCAGCGAGGGACTGGAAAGACCCCAGCATTTT
few	.	TRBV30	TRBJ1-1	CAWSQDRNTEAFF	TGTGCCTGGAGTCAAGACAGGAACACTGAAGCTTTCTTT
.	.	TRBV2	TRBJ1-1	CASSWGQNTEAFF	TGTGCCAGCAGCTGGGGACAAAACACTGAAGCTTTCTTT
.	TRBD2	TRBV19	TRBJ2-3	CASRGTSGPGQYF	TGTGCCAGTAGGGGGACTAGCGGTCCCGGGCAGTATTTT
once	.	TRBV3-1/TRBV3-2	TRBJ1-6	CASSQMVSSYNSPLHF	TGTGCCAGCAGCCAAATGGTGAGCTCCTATAATTCACCCCTCCACTTT
.	.	TRBV12-3/TRBV12-4	TRBJ1-6	CASRLGPSSPLHF	TGTGCCAGCAGATTGGGCCCAAGCTCACCCCTCCACTTT
.	TRBD2	TRBV7-2	TRBJ2-3	CASSSWTSGRGTDTQYF	TGTGCCAGCAGCTCCTGGACTAGCGGAAGGGGCACAGATACGCAGTATTTT
.	.	TRBV12-1	TRBJ2-3	CASSPGRGDTQYF	TGTGCCAGCAGCCCTGGGAGGGGCGATACGCAGTATTTT
.	.	TRBV10-2	TRBJ2-4	CASTQMDIQYF	TGCGCCAGCACCCAGATGGACATTCAGTACTTC
.	.	TRBV5-6	TRBJ2-7	CASSFSLTSGEQYF	TGTGCCAGCAGCTTCTCACTAACCTCGGGCGAGCAGTACTTC
few	.	TRBV30	TRBJ1-5	CAWSPLGQDQPQHF	TGTGCCTGGAGCCCCTTGGGCCAAGATCAGCCCCAGCATTTT
.	TRBD1	TRBV5-4	TRBJ1-6	CASSHRGDYNSPLHF	TGTGCCAGCAGCCACAGGGGCGATTATAATTCACCCCTCCACTTT
.	.	TRBV6-5	TRBJ2-1	CASSYSGRGNEQFF	TGTGCCAGCAGTTACTCAGGCAGGGGTAATGAGCAGTTCTTC
.	.	TRBV2	TRBJ2-1	CASSTGSYNEQFF	TGTGCCAGCAGTACAGGGTCCTACAATGAGCAGTTCTTC
.	TRBD1	TRBV5-6	TRBJ1-5	CASSSGQNNQPQHF	TGTGCCAGCAGCTCGGGACAGAACAATCAGCCCCAGCATTTT
.	.	TRBV28	TRBJ2-2	CASSTMRDSTGELFF	TGTGCCAGCAGTACTATGCGGGATTCCACCGGGGAGCTGTTTTTT
few	.	TRBV5-5	TRBJ1-1	CASSWNFRVMNTEAFF	TGTGCCAGCAGCTGGAACTTTCGGGTCATGAACACTGAAGCTTTCTTT
once	.	TRBV27	TRBJ1-1	CAGSRASAGETEAFF	TGTGCCGGCAGTCGTGCCTCCGCCGGTGAAACTGAAGCTTTCTTT
few	TRBD1	TRBV7-8	TRBJ1-6	CASSLGQGESPLHF	TGTGCCAGCAGCCTGGGACAGGGGGAATCACCCCTCCACTTT